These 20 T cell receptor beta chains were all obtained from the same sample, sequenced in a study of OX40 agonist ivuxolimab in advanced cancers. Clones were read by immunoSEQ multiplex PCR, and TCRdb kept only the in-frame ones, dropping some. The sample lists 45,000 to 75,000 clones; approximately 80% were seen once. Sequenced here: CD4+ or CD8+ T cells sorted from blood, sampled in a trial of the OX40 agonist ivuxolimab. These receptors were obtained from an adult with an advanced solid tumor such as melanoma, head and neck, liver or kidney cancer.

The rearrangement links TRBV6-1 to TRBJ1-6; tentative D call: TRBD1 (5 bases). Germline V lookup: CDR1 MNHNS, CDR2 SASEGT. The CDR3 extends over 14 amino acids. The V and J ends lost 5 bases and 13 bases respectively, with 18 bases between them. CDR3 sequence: CASSSPGPPSPLHF. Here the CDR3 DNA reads TGTGCCAGCAGTTCCCCGGGACCGCCATCCCCCCTCCACTTT.

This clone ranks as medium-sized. The CDR3, as DNA: TGTGCCAGCAGCTCAGGGGAAAAACTGTTTTTT. Translating gives CASSSGEKLFF. The chain is built from TRBV5-6 and TRBJ1-4; possible D gene TRBD1, 5 bases. Germline V gene data show CDR1 as SGHDT and CDR2 as YYEEEE. The ends were cut back, 3 bases at V and 8 bases at J, with 5 bases in the middle. This CDR3 spans 11 amino acids.

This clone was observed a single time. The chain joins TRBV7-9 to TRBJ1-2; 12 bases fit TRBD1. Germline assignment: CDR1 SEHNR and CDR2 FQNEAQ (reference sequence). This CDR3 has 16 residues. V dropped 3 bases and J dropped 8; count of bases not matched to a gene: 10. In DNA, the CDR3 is TGTGCCAGCAGCTTTGCGGGACAGGGGGCGTTTAAAGGCTACACCTTC. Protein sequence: CASSFAGQGAFKGYTF.

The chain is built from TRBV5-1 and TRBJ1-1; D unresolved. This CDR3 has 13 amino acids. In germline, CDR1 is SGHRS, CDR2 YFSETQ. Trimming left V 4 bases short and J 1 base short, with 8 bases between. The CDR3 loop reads CASSGGANTEAFF. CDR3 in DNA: TGCGCCAGCAGCGGAGGAGCGAACACTGAAGCTTTCTTT.

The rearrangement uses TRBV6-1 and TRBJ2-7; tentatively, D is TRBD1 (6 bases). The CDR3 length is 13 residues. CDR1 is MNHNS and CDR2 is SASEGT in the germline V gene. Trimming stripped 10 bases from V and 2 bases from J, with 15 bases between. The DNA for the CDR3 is TGTGCCACCTACGCGGACAGAGCCTACGAGCAGTACTTC. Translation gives CATYADRAYEQYF.

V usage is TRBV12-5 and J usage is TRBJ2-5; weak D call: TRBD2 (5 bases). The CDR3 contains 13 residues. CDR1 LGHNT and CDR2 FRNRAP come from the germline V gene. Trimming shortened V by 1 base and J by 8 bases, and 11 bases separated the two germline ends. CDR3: CASGLGPTNTQYF. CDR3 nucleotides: TGTGCTAGTGGTTTGGGACCGACTAACACCCAGTACTTC.

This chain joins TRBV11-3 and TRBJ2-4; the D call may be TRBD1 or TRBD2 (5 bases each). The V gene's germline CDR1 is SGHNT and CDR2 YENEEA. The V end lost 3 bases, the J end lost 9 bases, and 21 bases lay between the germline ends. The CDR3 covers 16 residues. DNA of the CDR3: TGTGCCAGCAGCTTCCAGGGAAACGGGGTAACGGTCATTCAGTACTTC. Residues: CASSFQGNGVTVIQYF.

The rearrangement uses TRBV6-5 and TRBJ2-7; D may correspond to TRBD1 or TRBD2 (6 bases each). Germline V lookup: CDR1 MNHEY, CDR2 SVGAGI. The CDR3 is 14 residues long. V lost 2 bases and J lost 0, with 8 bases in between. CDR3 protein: CASSYRGASYEQYF. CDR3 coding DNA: TGTGCCAGCAGTTACAGGGGGGCCTCCTACGAGCAGTACTTC.

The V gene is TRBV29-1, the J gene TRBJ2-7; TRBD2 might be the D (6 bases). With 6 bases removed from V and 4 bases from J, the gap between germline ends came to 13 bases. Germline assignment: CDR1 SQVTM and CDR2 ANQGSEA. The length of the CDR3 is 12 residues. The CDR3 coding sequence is TGCAGCGTGATCAGGGAGGCGTACGAGCAGTACTTC. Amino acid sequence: CSVIREAYEQYF.

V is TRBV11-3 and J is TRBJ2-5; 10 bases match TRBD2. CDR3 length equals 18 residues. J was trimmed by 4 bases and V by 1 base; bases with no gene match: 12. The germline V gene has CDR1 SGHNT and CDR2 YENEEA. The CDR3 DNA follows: TGTGCCAGCAGCTTAGGAGCGGGCCTAGCGGGAGCTAGAGAGACCCAGTACTTC. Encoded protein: CASSLGAGLAGARETQYF.

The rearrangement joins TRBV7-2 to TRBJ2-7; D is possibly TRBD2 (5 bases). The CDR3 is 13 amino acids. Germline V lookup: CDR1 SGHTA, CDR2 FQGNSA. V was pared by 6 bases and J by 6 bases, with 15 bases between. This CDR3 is CASSFAGVGEQYF. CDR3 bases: TGTGCCAGCAGTTTTGCCGGGGTGGGCGAGCAGTACTTC.

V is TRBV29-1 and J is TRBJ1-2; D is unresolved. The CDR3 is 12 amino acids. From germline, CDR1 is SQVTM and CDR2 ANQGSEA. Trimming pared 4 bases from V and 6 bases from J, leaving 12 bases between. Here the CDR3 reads CSVGRQENGYTF. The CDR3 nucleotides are TGCAGCGTTGGACGTCAGGAGAATGGCTACACCTTC. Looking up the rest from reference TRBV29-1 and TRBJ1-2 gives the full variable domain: SAVISQKPSRDICQRGTSLTIQCQVDSQVTMMFWYRQQPGQSLTLIATANQGSEATYESGFVIDKFPISRPNLTFSTLTVSNMSPEDSSIYLCSVGRQENGYTFGSGTRLTVV.

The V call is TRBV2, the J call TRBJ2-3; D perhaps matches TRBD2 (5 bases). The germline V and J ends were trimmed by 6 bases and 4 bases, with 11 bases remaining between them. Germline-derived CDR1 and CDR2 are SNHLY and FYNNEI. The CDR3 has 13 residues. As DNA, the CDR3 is TGTGCCAGCAGGGTCAGGCGGGCAGATACGCAGTATTTT. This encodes CASRVRRADTQYF.

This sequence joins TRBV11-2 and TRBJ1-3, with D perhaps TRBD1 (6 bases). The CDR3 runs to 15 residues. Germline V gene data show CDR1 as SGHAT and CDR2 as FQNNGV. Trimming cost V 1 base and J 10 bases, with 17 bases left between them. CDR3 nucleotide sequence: TGTGCCAGCAGCTTAGCTCGACACAGGGATACGACCATATATTTT. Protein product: CASSLARHRDTTIYF.

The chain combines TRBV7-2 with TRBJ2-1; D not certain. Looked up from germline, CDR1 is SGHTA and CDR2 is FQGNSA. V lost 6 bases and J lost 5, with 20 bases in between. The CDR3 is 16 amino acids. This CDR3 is CASSPQVRGDDNEQFF. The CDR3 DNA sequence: TGTGCCAGCAGTCCCCAAGTTAGAGGAGATGACAATGAGCAGTTCTTC.

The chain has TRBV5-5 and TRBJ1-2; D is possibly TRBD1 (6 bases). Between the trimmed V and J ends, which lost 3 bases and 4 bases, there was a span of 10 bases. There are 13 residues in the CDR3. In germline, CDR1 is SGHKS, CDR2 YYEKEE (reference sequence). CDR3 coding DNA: TGTGCCAGCAGCTGGGGGCAGCTCTATGGCTACACCTTC. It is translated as CASSWGQLYGYTF.

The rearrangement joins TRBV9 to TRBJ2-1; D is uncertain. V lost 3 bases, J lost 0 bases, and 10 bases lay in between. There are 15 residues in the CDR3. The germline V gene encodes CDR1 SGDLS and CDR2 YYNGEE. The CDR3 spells CASSGGMGSYNEQFF. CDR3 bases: TGTGCCAGCAGCGGGGGTATGGGCTCCTACAATGAGCAGTTCTTC.

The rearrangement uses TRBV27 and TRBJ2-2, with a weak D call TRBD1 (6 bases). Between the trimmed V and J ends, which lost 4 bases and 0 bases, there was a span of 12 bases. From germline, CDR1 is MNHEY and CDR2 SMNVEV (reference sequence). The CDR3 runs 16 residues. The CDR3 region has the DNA TGTGCCAGCAGTTCTAGGGGGAGATCGAACACCGGGGAGCTGTTTTTT. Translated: CASSSRGRSNTGELFF.

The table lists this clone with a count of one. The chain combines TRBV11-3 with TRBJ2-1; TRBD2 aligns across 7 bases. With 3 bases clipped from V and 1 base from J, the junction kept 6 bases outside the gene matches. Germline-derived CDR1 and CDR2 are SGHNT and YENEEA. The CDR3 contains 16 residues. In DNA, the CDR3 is TGTGCCAGCAGCTTGGCCCCTAGCGGATCCTACAATGAGCAGTTCTTC. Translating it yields CASSLAPSGSYNEQFF.

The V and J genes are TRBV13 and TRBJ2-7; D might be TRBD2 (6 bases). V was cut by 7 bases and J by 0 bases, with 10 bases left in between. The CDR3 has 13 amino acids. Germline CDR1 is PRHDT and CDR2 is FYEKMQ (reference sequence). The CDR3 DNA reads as TGTGCCAGCACTGGGGACTTCTCCTACGAGCAGTACTTC. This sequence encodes CASTGDFSYEQYF.